This entry describes one T cell receptor (beta chain). Its specificity is unknown. This record comes from a study of follicular helper T cells after annual influenza vaccination. Study information: After each seasonal flu vaccination, blood came on days 0, 7 and 28. Study-level points and caveats: Yearly vaccinations repeatedly recalled conserved clonotypes in ICOS+CD38+ cTfh.

Libraries were prepared by immunoSEQ multiplex PCR; TCRdb keeps only in-frame clonotypes and omits some of them. Of about 9,400 clones listed, about 84% are singletons. The time point here: 2015-2016 season, pre-vaccination. Community-dwelling subjects without influenza vaccination in the prior 6 months were enrolled. Germline values: CDR1 SGHRS, CDR2 YFSETQ. V was pared by 0 bases and J by 4 bases, with 14 bases between. This CDR3 is built from 16 residues. The clonotype was recovered from an adult who received the influenza vaccine. The material sequenced was CXCR5+ CD38- circulating T follicular helper cells from blood, taken on the day of influenza vaccination. Subset specified: circulating Tfh, non-naive CD4+CXCR5+PD-1+ (ICOS+CD38+ or ICOS-CD38-). V gene TRBV5-1 combines with J gene TRBJ1-3; D not resolved. CDR3 DNA sequence: TGCGCCAGCAGCTTGGCGGAAGCAAATCAAGGAAACACCATATATTTT. Residues: CASSLAEANQGNTIYF.